Described below is a single TCR beta chain sequence and its context. Its specificity is unknown. This specimen belongs to a study of vaccination and CD4 T cells after COVID-19. Scientists ran DNA taken from cultured CD4+ T cells through the Oncomine TCR Beta short-read assay for sequencing. TCRdb reprocessed the PCR reads with MiXCR, giving one entry per CDR3 protein. The sample has approximately 20,000 distinct CDR3 sequences; around 70% are singletons. Treatment specified: roughly 11-day PBMC culture with coronavirus spike peptide pools or control peptides (ViraFEST assay). The CDR3 runs 14 residues. V was trimmed by 5 bases and J by 8 bases, leaving 13 bases between them. Per germline, CDR1 MNHEY and CDR2 SVGEGT.

Sample: CD4+ T cells from blood, cultured in vitro. This TCR was sampled from a human donor who had recovered from COVID-19. The chain is built from TRBV6-2 or TRBV6-3 and TRBJ1-6; D unclear. The CDR3 coding sequence is TGTGCCAGCAGTACCGAAAGAATAGATTCACCCCTCCACTTT. Translating gives CASSTERIDSPLHF.